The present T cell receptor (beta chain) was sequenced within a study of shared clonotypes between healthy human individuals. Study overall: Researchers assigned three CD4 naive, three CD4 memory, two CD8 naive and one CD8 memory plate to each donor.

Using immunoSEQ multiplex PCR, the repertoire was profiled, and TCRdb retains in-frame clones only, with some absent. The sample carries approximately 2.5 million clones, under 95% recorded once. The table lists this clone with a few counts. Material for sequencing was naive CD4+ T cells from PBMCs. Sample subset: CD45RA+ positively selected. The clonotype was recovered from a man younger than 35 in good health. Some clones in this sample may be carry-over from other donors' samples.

This chain's CDR3 is CAIRDMTGGSYEQYF. DNA for the CDR3: TGTGCCATCAGGGATATGACAGGGGGCTCCTACGAGCAGTACTTC. The genes are TRBV10-3 and TRBJ2-7; 9 bases agree with TRBD1. Trimming removed 6 bases from V and 0 bases from J; junction bases left unmatched: 6. Germline V gives CDR1 ENHRY, CDR2 SYGVKD. The CDR3 contains 15 residues.